The clone carrying this T cell receptor (beta chain) was seen at least ten times. TCRdb recomputed calls from the RACE reads with MiXCR, one row per CDR3 protein. The data contain roughly 360,000 distinct CDR3 sequences, around 4.8% of them seen just once; the ten biggest clones take up 2% to 2.5%. The data are from a study of human T cells and chemical hapten exposure. The germline CDR1 and CDR2 sequences are SQVTM and ANQGSEA. Between the trimmed V and J ends, which lost 0 bases and 4 bases, there was a span of 9 bases. The CDR3 spans 13 residues. Time point indicated: patch test 1, 2 weeks after DPC sensitization. Stated treatment: therapeutic diphenylcyclopropenone sensitization with weekly scalp DPC.

This receptor was obtained from a woman aged 45-59 years with alopecia areata. Some clones in this sample may be carry-over from other donors' samples. This chain joins TRBV29-1 and TRBJ1-1; D is unresolved. This sample comprised whole blood, obtained in connection with sensitization to the hapten diphenylcyclopropenone (DPC). The CDR3 nucleotides are TGCAGCGTTGAAGAGGGCCCGGGCACTGAAGCTTTCTTT. This translates into CSVEEGPGTEAFF.